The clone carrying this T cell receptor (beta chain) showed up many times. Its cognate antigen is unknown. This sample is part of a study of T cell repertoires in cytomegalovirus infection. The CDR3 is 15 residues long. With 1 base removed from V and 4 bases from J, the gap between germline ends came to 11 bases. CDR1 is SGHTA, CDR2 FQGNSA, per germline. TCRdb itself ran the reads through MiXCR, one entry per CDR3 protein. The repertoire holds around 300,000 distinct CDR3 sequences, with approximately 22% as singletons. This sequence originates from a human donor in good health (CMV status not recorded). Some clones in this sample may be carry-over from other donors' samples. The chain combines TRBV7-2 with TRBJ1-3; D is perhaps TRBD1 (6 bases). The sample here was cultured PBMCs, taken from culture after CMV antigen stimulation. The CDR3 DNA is TGTGCCAGCAGCTTAGATCAGGGGCCAGGAAACACCATATATTTT. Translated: CASSLDQGPGNTIYF.